Each of the 19 T cell receptor beta chains below was sequenced from the same sample in a study of T-cell reconstitution after alpha-beta-depleted transplantation in children. TCRbeta library construction was performed incorporating unique molecular identifiers. Each CDR3 protein is one row after TCRdb ran MiXCR on the PCR reads. The table has around 410,000 distinct CDR3 sequences, approximately 10% seen once. The input for sequencing was PBMCs from the stem cell graft donor, taken from the stem cell graft. Receptors were obtained from a human donor who donated a stem cell graft to a child with acute myeloid leukemia.

The rearrangement links TRBV20-1 to TRBJ1-2; 7 bases fit TRBD1. The CDR3 is 16 amino acids. Germline CDR1 DFQATT, CDR2 SNEGSKA (reference sequence). V was pared by 0 bases and J by 8 bases, with 15 bases of the junction left unmatched. CDR3 residues: CSARDLSGDRGNGYTF. As DNA, the CDR3 is TGCAGTGCTAGAGATCTGTCCGGGGACAGAGGAAACGGCTACACCTTC.

In this sample, this clonotype turned up a few times. The V call is TRBV4-2, the J call TRBJ1-2; D gene unclear. The CDR3 contains 16 residues. V lost 0 bases to trimming and J lost 0 bases, with 11 bases between them. Per germline, CDR1 LGHNA and CDR2 YNFKEQ. The CDR3 DNA follows: TGTGCCAGCAGCCAAGATGCGAGCCTTGCTAACTATGGCTACACCTTC. This translates into CASSQDASLANYGYTF.

This clonotype occurred a few times. The chain couples TRBV20-1 to TRBJ2-7; D may be TRBD1 (6 bases). Germline values: CDR1 DFQATT, CDR2 SNEGSKA (reference sequence). This CDR3 is 14 amino acids long. V lost 3 bases and J lost 0, with 12 bases in between. As DNA, the CDR3 is TGCAGTGCTAGCGACAGGCTCAGCTCCTACGAGCAGTACTTC. Residues: CSASDRLSSYEQYF.

This clonotype was counted between two and nine times. The genes are TRBV6-5 and TRBJ2-1; D uncertain. The V and J ends lost 0 bases and 2 bases respectively, with 8 bases between them. Per the germline V gene, CDR1 is MNHEY and CDR2 is SVGAGI. CDR3 length equals 15 residues. The CDR3 region has the DNA TGTGCCAGCAGTTACTCGGGCAGCCCCTACAATGAGCAGTTCTTC. Amino acid sequence: CASSYSGSPYNEQFF.

This clonotype was detected many times. V usage is TRBV7-2 and J usage is TRBJ2-7; D may be TRBD2 (6 bases). Germline CDR1 is SGHTA and CDR2 is FQGNSA. The CDR3 runs 14 residues. V was shortened by 2 bases and J by 2 bases, with 10 bases between the two germline ends. CDR3 bases: TGTGCCAGCAGCTTACTGGAGGGCCCCTACGAGCAGTACTTC. Its protein product is CASSLLEGPYEQYF.

This clonotype was seen repeatedly, ten times or more. The chain is built from TRBV6-1 and TRBJ2-3; D is perhaps TRBD1 (6 bases). The CDR3 covers 12 residues. CDR1 is MNHNS, CDR2 SASEGT, per germline. The germline V and J ends were trimmed by 11 bases and 8 bases, with 17 bases remaining between them. CDR3 nucleotide sequence: TGTGCCCTAGGGGGTTTAGGACGTACGCAGTATTTT. Its protein product is CALGGLGRTQYF.

The chain employs TRBV18 and TRBJ1-1, with D possibly being TRBD1 (5 bases). The CDR3 contains 13 residues. Trimming removed 2 bases from V and 4 bases from J, with 8 bases in between. The germline CDR1 and CDR2 sequences are KGHSH and LQKENI. CDR3: CASSPEQVTEAFF. The DNA for the CDR3 is TGTGCCAGCTCACCAGAACAGGTCACTGAAGCTTTCTTT.

The chain couples TRBV27 to TRBJ2-1; D might be TRBD1 (5 bases). This CDR3 spans 14 amino acids. Germline V gene data show CDR1 as MNHEY and CDR2 as SMNVEV (reference sequence). V was clipped by 2 bases and J by 6 bases, with 11 bases between them. CDR3 nucleotide sequence: TGTGCCAGCAGTTTAAGCAGGGTCCGCAATGAGCAGTTCTTC. Its protein is CASSLSRVRNEQFF.

This clonotype has ten or more counts. The chain couples TRBV10-2 to TRBJ2-2, with TRBD2 matching over 10 bases. The V segment lost 6 bases and the J segment 3 bases; nucleotides outside the gene matches: 7. This CDR3 has 16 residues. The germline V gene encodes CDR1 WSHSY and CDR2 SAAADI. CDR3 in amino acids: CASSLAGAPDTGELFF. CDR3 coding DNA: TGCGCCAGCAGCCTAGCGGGGGCCCCCGACACCGGGGAGCTGTTTTTT.

This clonotype was observed a few times. The chain joins TRBV15 to TRBJ2-3; D call uncertain. V was shortened by 0 bases and J by 3 bases, with 1 base between the two germline ends. The CDR3 totals 12 residues. Germline CDR1 and CDR2: LNHNV and YYDKDF (reference sequence). The CDR3 DNA sequence: TGTGCCACCAGCAGAGAGACAGATACGCAGTATTTT. Translated, it gives CATSRETDTQYF.

This clonotype occurred a few times. This rearrangement joins TRBV5-5 to TRBJ2-5; the match to TRBD2 covers 9 bases. Germline V gives CDR1 SGHKS, CDR2 YYEKEE (reference sequence). J was trimmed by 5 bases and V by 4 bases; bases with no gene match: 12. This CDR3 region has 16 residues. DNA for the CDR3: TGTGCCAGCAGCCCATTAGCGGGGGTTGTATTGGAGACCCAGTACTTC. It translates to CASSPLAGVVLETQYF. Together with reference TRBV5-5 and TRBJ2-5, the CDR3 gives the full variable domain: DAGVTQSPTHLIKTRGQQVTLRCSPISGHKSVSWYQQVLGQGPQFIFQYYEKEERGRGNFPDRFSARQFPNYSSELNVNALLLGDSALYLCASSPLAGVVLETQYFGPGTRLLVL.

The chain carries TRBV6-5 and TRBJ1-4, with D uncertain. CDR1 MNHEY and CDR2 SVGAGI come from the germline V gene. V lost 2 bases and J 3 bases, leaving 7 bases between the germline ends. The CDR3 has 14 amino acids. The CDR3 DNA reads as TGTGCCAGCAGTTACAGGGTTGCTAATGAAAAACTGTTTTTT. It yields the protein CASSYRVANEKLFF.

Many counts were recorded for this clonotype. This rearrangement joins TRBV6-1 to TRBJ1-2; TRBD1 aligns across 7 bases. The J segment lost 7 bases and the V segment lost 7 bases, leaving 9 bases of the junction unmatched. CDR1 is MNHNS and CDR2 is SASEGT in the germline V gene. The CDR3 extends over 13 amino acids. The CDR3, as DNA: TGTGCCAGCATGACAGGGAGATGGAGTGGCTACACCTTC. Protein product: CASMTGRWSGYTF.

The chain recombines TRBV12-3 or TRBV12-4 with TRBJ1-3, with unresolved D. V was cut by 5 bases and J by 0 bases, with 8 bases left in between. There are 14 residues in the CDR3. CDR3 region: CASSAGLSGNTIYF. CDR3 DNA sequence: TGTGCCAGCAGTGCCGGGCTCTCTGGAAACACCATATATTTT.

This clonotype was picked up many times. This chain joins TRBV11-2 and TRBJ2-3, with D possibly being TRBD2 (5 bases). Per germline, CDR1 SGHAT and CDR2 FQNNGV. V gave up 3 bases and J gave up 1 base, with 14 bases separating them. There are 16 residues in the CDR3. The chain's CDR3 is CASSFGTGGGTDTQYF. In DNA, the CDR3 is TGTGCCAGCAGCTTTGGCACCGGAGGTGGCACAGATACGCAGTATTTT.

This clonotype was seen at least ten times. V is TRBV29-1 and J is TRBJ2-7; D call uncertain. The length of the CDR3 is 11 residues. The germline CDR1 and CDR2 sequences are SQVTM and ANQGSEA. Between the trimmed V and J ends, which lost 1 base and 9 bases, there was a span of 10 bases. This chain's CDR3 is CSVEGVSGQYF. The CDR3 DNA reads as TGCAGCGTTGAAGGTGTTTCCGGGCAGTACTTC.

This chain links TRBV20-1 with TRBJ2-7; 16 bases match TRBD2. The germline gives CDR1 DFQATT, CDR2 SNEGSKA (reference sequence). This CDR3 contains 14 residues. Trimming at V came to 6 bases and at J to 5 bases, leaving 4 bases not matched to a gene. CDR3 nucleotide sequence: TGCAGTGCGGGACTAGCGGGAGGGTTTCACGAGCAGTACTTC. It yields the protein CSAGLAGGFHEQYF.

The sample holds a few counts of this clonotype. The V gene is TRBV5-1, the J gene TRBJ1-4; a weak D match, TRBD1 (5 bases). CDR1 is SGHRS, CDR2 YFSETQ, per germline. The CDR3 is 13 amino acids. Trimming took off 0 bases at V and 8 bases at J, with 8 bases between the two ends. Written as DNA, the CDR3 is TGCGCCAGCAGCTTGGAGGGACGAGAAAAACTGTTTTTT. Amino acid sequence: CASSLEGREKLFF.

The sample holds many counts of this clonotype. The CDR3 reads CASSLAGTSGRHNEQFF. CDR3 DNA: TGTGCCAGCAGTTTAGCAGGGACTAGCGGGAGGCACAATGAGCAGTTCTTC. V usage is TRBV12-3 or TRBV12-4 and J usage is TRBJ2-1; 15 positions match TRBD2. The CDR3 is 17 amino acids. Trimming cost V 0 bases and J 5 bases; bases outside gene matches: 2.